A single sample gave rise to the 13 T cell receptor beta chains below, sequenced in a study of T cell responses to AZD1222 COVID-19 vaccine. Produced via immunoSEQ multiplex PCR; TCRdb's table is partial and in-frame only. The sample shows about 130,000 clones, roughly 85% of them seen only once. The material was peripheral blood, obtained 28 days after the second dose of the MenACWY control vaccine. Every receptor here comes from an adult who received the MenACWY meningococcal vaccine as a control.

The V gene is TRBV10-2, the J gene TRBJ1-5, with D hard to call. Germline loops: CDR1 WSHSY, CDR2 SAAADI. The CDR3 has 14 residues. V lost 2 bases and J lost 2, with 7 bases in between. In DNA form, the CDR3 reads TGCGCCAGCAGTGAGAATGCCGGCAATCAGCCCCAGCATTTT. This translates into CASSENAGNQPQHF.

Here the CDR3 DNA reads TGTGCCAGCAGTCTCGGGGGCGGCAGGGGATACGAGCAGTACGTC. Protein product: CASSLGGGRGYEQYV. The chain couples TRBV28 to TRBJ2-7; D may correspond to TRBD1 or TRBD2 (6 bases each). The germline CDR1 and CDR2 sequences are MDHEN and SYDVKM. Trimming cost V 5 bases and J 4 bases, with 18 bases left between them. The CDR3 is 15 amino acids.

This clone was recorded only once. No DNA is shown, since the ends of the CDR3 on it are uncertain; the CDR3 is the one TCRdb lists. The V and J genes are TRBV27 and TRBJ2-5. CDR1 MNHEY and CDR2 SMNVEV come from the germline V gene (reference sequence). The CDR3 region is 13 residues in length, termini included. The CDR3 spells CASSSSIGGTQYF.

This chain links TRBV4-1 with TRBJ1-6, with D tentatively TRBD1 (5 bases). The CDR3 is 15 residues long. Per germline, CDR1 MGHRA and CDR2 YSYEKL. V was pared by 2 bases and J by 7 bases, with 12 bases between. CDR3 DNA: TGCGCCAGCAGCCAATTCGGGCAGGGAAATTCACCCCTCCACTTT. Protein: CASSQFGQGNSPLHF.

The chain is built from TRBV5-1 and TRBJ1-2; D not resolved. Germline-derived CDR1 and CDR2 are SGHRS and YFSETQ. The CDR3 has 13 residues. V lost 2 bases and J 3 bases, leaving 8 bases between the germline ends. The CDR3 is CASSLGKDYGYTF. The CDR3 DNA sequence: TGCGCCAGCAGCTTAGGAAAGGACTATGGCTACACCTTC.

V is TRBV5-4 and J is TRBJ1-2; 7 positions match TRBD1. The ends lost 2 bases at V and 4 bases at J; junction bases unmatched: 5. This CDR3 comprises 14 residues. Germline CDR1 SGHNT, CDR2 YYREEE (reference sequence). CDR3 loop: CASSFFRDSYGYTF. CDR3 DNA: TGTGCCAGCAGCTTTTTCCGGGACAGCTATGGCTACACCTTC.

The rearrangement links TRBV3-1 (or the pseudogene TRBV3-2) to TRBJ2-7; TRBD1 aligns across 7 bases. Germline CDR1 LGHDT, CDR2 YNNKEL (reference sequence). The CDR3 spans 14 residues. Unmatched junction bases numbered 10, after V lost 4 bases and J lost 7 bases. For the CDR3, the DNA is TGTGCCAGCAGCCCTCGAGGGGGCCTTGGAGAGCAGTACTTC. Protein sequence: CASSPRGGLGEQYF.

The chain recombines TRBV10-3 with TRBJ1-5; TRBD1 is a possible D gene (6 bases). The length of the CDR3 is 17 residues. Trimming pared 0 bases from V and 0 bases from J, leaving 12 bases between. The germline CDR1 and CDR2 sequences are ENHRY and SYGVKD. The CDR3 DNA sequence: TGTGCCATCAGTGAGTCTGGCAGGGGACTTAGCAATCAGCCCCAGCATTTT. Encoded protein: CAISESGRGLSNQPQHF.

The rearrangement links TRBV7-8 to TRBJ2-5, with 8 bases fitting TRBD2. Germline values: CDR1 SGHVS, CDR2 FQNEAQ. V dropped 5 bases and J dropped 2; count of bases not matched to a gene: 4. The CDR3 covers 14 residues. This chain's CDR3 is CASSPPSGQETQYF. CDR3 nucleotide sequence: TGTGCCAGCAGCCCTCCTAGCGGGCAAGAGACCCAGTACTTC. The entire variable domain, with the rest obtained from reference TRBV7-8 and TRBJ2-5, is as follows: GAGVSQSPRYKVAKRGQDVALRCDPISGHVSLFWYQQALGQGPEFLTYFQNEAQLDKSGLPSDRFFAERPEGSVSTLKIQRTQQEDSAVYLCASSPPSGQETQYFGPGTRLLVL.

The gene calls are TRBV24-1 and TRBJ1-1; 10 nucleotides agree with TRBD1. The CDR3 is made up of 15 amino acids. V lost 3 bases and J lost 7; bases outside the gene matches: 7. Germline CDR1 and CDR2: KGHDR and SFDVKD. The chain's CDR3 is CATSDPGTGDREAFF. CDR3 sequence (DNA): TGTGCCACCAGTGATCCCGGGACAGGGGACCGTGAAGCTTTCTTT.

The J gene is TRBJ2-3, the V gene TRBV5-1; 9 bases map to TRBD2. There are 16 residues in the CDR3. Germline values: CDR1 SGHRS, CDR2 YFSETQ. Germline trimming cut 2 bases from V and 0 bases from J; bases unmatched to any gene: 4. The DNA for the CDR3 is TGCGCCAGCAGCTTTTTGGCGGGGGGGAGCACAGATACGCAGTATTTT. Amino acid sequence: CASSFLAGGSTDTQYF.

This sequence joins TRBV5-4 and TRBJ2-2; a possible D gene is TRBD1 (5 bases). The CDR3 is 16 amino acids. V was clipped by 0 bases and J by 4 bases, with 13 bases between them. CDR1 is SGHNT and CDR2 is YYREEE in the germline V gene (reference sequence). The chain's CDR3 is CASSLDGFQGTGELFF. In DNA form, the CDR3 reads TGTGCCAGCAGCTTGGACGGGTTTCAGGGCACCGGGGAGCTGTTTTTT.

The chain joins TRBV6-5 to TRBJ1-2; D not resolved. V dropped 2 bases and J dropped 2 bases, with 9 bases sitting between them. Germline V lookup: CDR1 MNHEY, CDR2 SVGAGI. This CDR3 is built from 14 residues. CDR3 residues: CASSYNRKNYGYTF. CDR3 coding DNA: TGTGCCAGCAGTTACAACCGGAAGAACTATGGCTACACCTTC.